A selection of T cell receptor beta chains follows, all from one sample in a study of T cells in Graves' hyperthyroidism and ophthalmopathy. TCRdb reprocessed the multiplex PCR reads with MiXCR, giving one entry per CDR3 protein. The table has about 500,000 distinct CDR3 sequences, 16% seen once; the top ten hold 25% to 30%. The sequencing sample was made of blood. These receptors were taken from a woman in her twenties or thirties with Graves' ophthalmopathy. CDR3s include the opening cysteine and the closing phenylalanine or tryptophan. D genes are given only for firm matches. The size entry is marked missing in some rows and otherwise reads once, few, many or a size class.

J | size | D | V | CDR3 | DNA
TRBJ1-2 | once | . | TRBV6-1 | CASSEALGGGGGYTF | TGTGCCAGCAGTGAAGCGCTTGGGGGGGGTGGTGGCTACACCTTC
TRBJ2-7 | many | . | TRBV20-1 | CSAARRGEQYF | TGCAGTGCTGCAAGACGCGGGGAGCAGTACTTC
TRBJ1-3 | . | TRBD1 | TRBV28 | CASSLQTGNSGNTIYF | TGTGCCAGCAGTCTCCAGACAGGGAACTCTGGAAACACCATATATTTT
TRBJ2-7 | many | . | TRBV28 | CASSARDGTYEQYF | TGTGCCAGCAGCGCCCGGGACGGTACCTACGAGCAGTACTTC
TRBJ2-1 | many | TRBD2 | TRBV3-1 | CASSRLAGDRNEQFF | TGTGCCAGCAGCCGACTAGCGGGAGATCGGAATGAGCAGTTCTTC
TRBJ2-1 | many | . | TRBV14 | CASSRIRVSSYNEQFF | TGTGCCAGCAGCCGGATACGGGTGAGCTCCTACAATGAGCAGTTCTTC
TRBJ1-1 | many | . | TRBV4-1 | CASSLVRGTEAFF | TGCGCCAGCAGCCTCGTAAGGGGGACTGAAGCTTTCTTT
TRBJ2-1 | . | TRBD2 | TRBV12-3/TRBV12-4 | CASSSGLAGGYGNEQFF | TGTGCCAGCAGTTCGGGACTAGCGGGAGGGTACGGCAATGAGCAGTTCTTC
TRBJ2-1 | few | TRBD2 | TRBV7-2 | CASSLELAGGREQFF | TGTGCCAGCAGCTTAGAACTAGCGGGAGGTAGGGAGCAGTTCTTC
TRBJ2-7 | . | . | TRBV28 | CASSLESVYEQYF | TGTGCCAGCAGTTTGGAATCCGTCTACGAGCAGTACTTC
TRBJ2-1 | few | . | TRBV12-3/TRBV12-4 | CASSSDYYNEQFF | TGCGCCAGCAGTTCCGACTACTACAATGAGCAGTTCTTC
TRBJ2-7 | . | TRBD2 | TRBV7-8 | CASTDGPGTREYEQYF | TGTGCCAGTACCGATGGCCCCGGGACTAGAGAATACGAGCAGTACTTC
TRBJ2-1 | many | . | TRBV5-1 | CASSLDPGSSYNEQFF | TGCGCCAGCAGCTTGGATCCAGGGAGCTCCTACAATGAGCAGTTCTTC
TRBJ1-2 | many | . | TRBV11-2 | CASSLESASNYGYTF | TGTGCCAGCAGCTTAGAATCGGCCTCAAACTATGGCTACACCTTC
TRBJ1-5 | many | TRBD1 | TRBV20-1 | CSARDPAGGRNQPQHF | TGCAGTGCTAGAGATCCGGCAGGGGGACGTAATCAGCCCCAGCATTTT
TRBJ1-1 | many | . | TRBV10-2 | CASRNERSIYTEAFF | TGCGCCAGCAGAAATGAGCGGTCCATCTACACTGAAGCTTTCTTT